The source of this TCR beta chain is a study of long-term antiretroviral therapy in people with HIV. Study-wide results and caveats: The range of CDR3 lengths in HIV repertoires proved narrower than that found in controls.

Per germline, CDR1 SGHRS and CDR2 YFSETQ. The CDR3 sequence is 14 residues long. The ends were cut back, 1 base at V and 0 bases at J, with 5 bases in the middle. The assay used was immunoSEQ (version v3.0), run at survey level. Using immunoSEQ multiplex PCR, the repertoire was profiled, and TCRdb retains in-frame clones only, with some absent. The table shows 15,000 to 20,000 clones, with more than 75% occurring only once. Comments on this clone: Its antigen is unknown.

This material consisted of unsorted PBMCs, taken 0.7 years before starting antiretroviral therapy. The rearrangement joins TRBV5-1 to TRBJ2-1; weak D call: TRBD2 (5 bases). This clonotype was sampled from a man aged 50 to 60 with HIV. In nucleotides, the CDR3 is TGCGCCAGCAGCTTGCGGGGCTCCTACAATGAGCAGTTCTTC. Protein product: CASSLRGSYNEQFF. The full variable domain, completed using reference TRBV5-1 and TRBJ2-1, is KAGVTQTPRYLIKTRGQQVTLSCSPISGHRSVSWYQQTPGQGLQFLFEYFSETQRNKGNFPGRFSGRQFSNSRSEMNVSTLELGDSALYLCASSLRGSYNEQFFGPGTRLTVL.